Presented here are 10 T cell receptor beta chains from one specimen sequenced in a study of long-term antiretroviral therapy in people with HIV. Samples were assayed with immunoSEQ v3.0 at survey level. TCRdb keeps only in-frame clones here, not all; method: immunoSEQ multiplex PCR. The sample includes fewer than 40,000 clones, 94% of them seen just once. Here the sequenced sample was unsorted PBMCs, taken approximately 5 years after starting antiretroviral therapy. Source of these receptors: a woman in her forties or fifties with HIV.

CDR3 sequence reads: CSVGGQGVTEAFF. DNA for the CDR3: TGCAGCGTTGGAGGACAGGGAGTAACTGAAGCTTTCTTT. The rearrangement links TRBV29-1 to TRBJ1-1, with 8 positions matching TRBD1. This CDR3 comprises 13 residues. The junction had 6 bases not matched to a gene; V was cut back by 4 bases and J by 5 bases. From germline, CDR1 is SQVTM and CDR2 ANQGSEA.

The chain uses TRBV16 and TRBJ2-7; 9 bases map to TRBD1. V gave up 5 bases and J gave up 7 bases; unmatched junction bases: 6. This CDR3 is built from 13 residues. CDR1 is KGHSY, CDR2 FQNENV, per germline. Written as DNA, the CDR3 is TGTGCCAGCAGCAGGGACAGGGAGGGTGAGCAGTACTTC. Its protein product is CASSRDREGEQYF.

In DNA, the CDR3 is TGCGCCAGCAGCCAAGTAGGTTTAGGAGCCACCATCATGAACACTGAAGCTTTCTTT. This encodes CASSQVGLGATIMNTEAFF. The rearrangement links TRBV4-1 to TRBJ1-1; D not certain. Germline V gene sequence: CDR1 MGHRA, CDR2 YSYEKL. The CDR3 sequence is 19 residues long. Trimming took 1 base from V and 0 from J, leaving 21 bases between them.

The chain recombines TRBV11-2 with TRBJ1-6; D is possibly TRBD1 (5 bases). The germline V gene has CDR1 SGHAT and CDR2 FQNNGV. This CDR3 is built from 15 residues. Trimming stripped 3 bases from V and 5 bases from J, with 11 bases between. CDR3 in amino acids: CASSFTGQNNSPLHF. CDR3 DNA: TGTGCCAGCAGCTTCACGGGGCAGAATAATTCACCCCTCCACTTT. Drawing the rest from reference TRBV11-2 and TRBJ1-6, the complete variable domain is EAGVAQSPRYKIIEKRQSVAFWCNPISGHATLYWYQQILGQGPKLLIQFQNNGVVDDSQLPKDRFSAERLKGVDSTLKIQPAKLEDSAVYLCASSFTGQNNSPLHFGNGTRLTVT.

V usage is TRBV7-3 and J usage is TRBJ2-1, with D possibly matching TRBD2 (6 bases). V lost 2 bases and J 7 bases, leaving 18 bases between the germline ends. The CDR3 covers 16 residues. CDR1 and CDR2 from the germline V gene are SGHTA and FQGTGA. In nucleotides, the CDR3 is TGTGCCAGCAGCTTAGCCCCTTGGCGGGGTGGGAATGAGCAGTTCTTC. This encodes CASSLAPWRGGNEQFF.

The chain links TRBV2 to TRBJ2-3; 11 positions match TRBD2. The germline gives CDR1 SNHLY, CDR2 FYNNEI. The V gene end was trimmed by 1 base and the J gene end by 5 bases; junction bases not matched to a gene: 8. The CDR3 extends over 17 amino acids. CDR3 in amino acids: CASSEDLWLAGGDTQYF. CDR3 sequence (DNA): TGTGCCAGCAGTGAAGACTTGTGGCTAGCGGGGGGAGATACGCAGTATTTT.

This sequence joins TRBV5-4 and TRBJ1-2; 7 positions agree with TRBD1. The CDR3 spans 15 residues. V lost 0 bases to trimming and J lost 0 bases; unmatched junction nucleotides: 2. Germline V gives CDR1 SGHNT, CDR2 YYREEE (reference sequence). This CDR3 reads CASSLGDRANYGYTF. CDR3 nucleotide sequence: TGTGCCAGCAGCTTGGGGGACAGAGCTAACTATGGCTACACCTTC.

V gene TRBV6-6 combines with J gene TRBJ2-7; possibly TRBD1 or TRBD2 for D (5 bases each). CDR1 and CDR2 (germline): MNHNY, SVGAGI (reference sequence). CDR3 length equals 13 residues. V was clipped by 11 bases and J by 7 bases, with 21 bases between them. The CDR3 nucleotides are TGTGCCGTGACAGACCCCGACTACATTGAGCAGTACTTC. Translating gives CAVTDPDYIEQYF.

The genes are TRBV6-1 and TRBJ1-2; TRBD1 matches 9 bases. V dropped 7 bases and J dropped 4; count of bases not matched to a gene: 4. CDR1 and CDR2 from the germline V gene are MNHNS and SASEGT. The length of the CDR3 is 13 residues. The CDR3 sequence is CASTDRGSYGYTF. In DNA form, the CDR3 reads TGTGCCAGCACCGACAGGGGGAGCTATGGCTACACCTTC.

The chain has TRBV7-6 and TRBJ2-1; possibly TRBD1 for D (6 bases). Germline CDR1 is SGHVS and CDR2 is FNYEAQ. V was clipped by 0 bases and J by 10 bases, with 10 bases between them. CDR3 length equals 13 residues. The CDR3 coding sequence is TGTGCCAGCAGCTTAGCCCCCAGGGGCGAGCAGTTCTTC. Its translation is CASSLAPRGEQFF.